The sequence of this T cell receptor (beta chain) was determined in a study of beta chain features in type 1 diabetes (dated by TCRdb to 2016 to 2019). Broadly, across the study: Mean age, gender distribution, total cell number and subset yield were not different between patients and healthy donors. A total of over 90,000,000 sorted cells were examined across all samples, and a strong correlation was observed between cell number per subset and RNA yield. In the study, recently diagnosed type 1 diabetes patients and matched healthy donors were compared on the TCRB repertoires of their sorted circulating CD4+ T cell subsets. Regulatory and stem cell-like memory subsets were isolated from only 8 patients and roughly eight healthy donors, whereas naive and central memory subsets came from all 30 or so donors.

From each donor, a single peripheral blood sample of 95 to 150 mL on average was drawn into heparinised tubes. Using a panel that included CD45RO, CCR7, CD25, CD127, CD95 and CD27, naive, central memory, regulatory and stem cell-like memory CD4+ T cells were sorted on a BD FACSAria II. All sorted populations exceeded 95% purity. PBMCs were isolated right away by Lymphoprep density gradient centrifugation and were stained directly, without culture. To minimize batch effects, samples were stained and sorted in pairs, one healthy donor with one patient per experiment. All of the isolated RNA was reverse transcribed with the High Capacity cDNA Reverse Transcription Kit, so expressed TCRB transcripts were sequenced. Naive, central memory and regulatory T cell samples underwent deep immunoSEQ sequencing, averaging roughly 3.4 million total reads per sample. After sorted cells were lysed in RLT buffer, RNA was extracted with DNase-treated RNeasy Micro or Mini kits, with the choice depending on cell number. Each cell subset was processed on its own to prevent cross-contamination, while patient and healthy donor samples were processed together. TCRB sequences were amplified from cDNA with the immunoSEQ multiplex PCR, producing 87-bp fragments spanning the CDR3 region. Sequencing of the amplicons was done on the Illumina HiSeq platform. The paper's data handling went like this. Synthetic template baselines were used to correct PCR bias computationally, reads within Hamming distance 2 were collapsed, and singletons that could not be merged were discarded. By aligning reads against IMGT, V, D and J genes, CDR3 length, and insertions or deletions at six rearrangement sites were assigned. Within each subset, clonotype counts were normalized to the number of sorted cells before true diversity and Gini coefficients were calculated with the tcR R package. The overlap coefficient, calculated on TCRB nucleotide sequences, was used to quantify repertoire sharing. Out-of-frame TCRB sequences from naive cells were analyzed as a proxy for the pre-selection repertoire. TCRdb carries this immuneACCESS record with in-frame sequences only. Its versions omit some clonotypes, under half of them owing to an unresolved V gene in the studies checked, with the rest unexplained. V and J calls and clone size are those listed in that table; D and trimming were worked out from the DNA. Here the sample has about 650,000 clones; over 10% occur a single time. The top ten clones comprise around 0.12% of the sample.

This clone appeared a few times. Its cognate antigen has yet to be identified. No base quality values were provided; no much bigger clone lies one nucleotide off. Findings and caveats that apply to the study as a whole: Naive, central memory and regulatory TCRB repertoires appeared to be more alike among patients than among healthy donors. Because cDNA rather than genomic DNA was sequenced, highly expressing activated cells could have been over-represented, although no difference in activation and CD3 levels was found between groups. Because the HLA sub-analyses included only small numbers of individuals, any influence of HLA type on TCRB rearrangement was left unresolved. At VDJ recombination sites, type 1 diabetes patients had fewer insertions and more deleted nucleotides, which implies abnormalities in thymic rearrangement. PCR might favor shorter templates, but patient and control samples were amplified and corrected together, so any skew would affect both groups equally. In all four CD4+ subsets, TCRB CDR3 length was moderately but significantly shorter in type 1 diabetes patients.

Sequencing was done on a sample of naive CD4+ T cells from blood. The sample's cell subset or site label, in plain terms: true naive CD4+ T cells. This receptor was obtained from a man between 25 and 39 years old with type 1 diabetes.

At the DNA level, the sequence is TGTGCCAGTAGCGGGACAGCGGCCTTCTATGGCTACACCTTC. Its amino acids are CASSGTAAFYGYTF. The rearranged segments are TRBV19 and TRBJ1-2, with 7 bases aligning to TRBD1. Measured from the cysteine to the phenylalanine, the CDR3 is 14 residues long. Only the CDR3 portion is preserved as DNA: 42 bases, with reading frame beginning at the first base. Per the germline V gene (reference sequence), LNHDA is the CDR1 and SQIVND is the CDR2. V is cut back by 6 bases and J by 4 bases, with 8 bases in the junction unmatched.